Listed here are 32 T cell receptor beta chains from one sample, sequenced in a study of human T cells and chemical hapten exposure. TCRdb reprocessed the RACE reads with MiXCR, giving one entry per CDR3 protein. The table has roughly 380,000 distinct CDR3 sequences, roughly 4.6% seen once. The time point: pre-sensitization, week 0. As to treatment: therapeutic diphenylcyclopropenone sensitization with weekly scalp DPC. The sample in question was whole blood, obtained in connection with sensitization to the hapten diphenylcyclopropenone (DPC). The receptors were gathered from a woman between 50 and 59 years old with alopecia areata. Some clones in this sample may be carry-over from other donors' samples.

CDR3 DNA: TGTGCCAGCAGTGAAGTCAGGGGCCGAAGTGAAAAACTGTTTTTT. Translation: CASSEVRGRSEKLFF. The chain is built from TRBV6-1 and TRBJ1-4, with D perhaps matching TRBD1 (6 bases). Germline CDR1 is MNHNS and CDR2 is SASEGT. The V and J ends lost 1 base and 7 bases respectively, with 13 bases between them. This CDR3 is built from 15 residues.

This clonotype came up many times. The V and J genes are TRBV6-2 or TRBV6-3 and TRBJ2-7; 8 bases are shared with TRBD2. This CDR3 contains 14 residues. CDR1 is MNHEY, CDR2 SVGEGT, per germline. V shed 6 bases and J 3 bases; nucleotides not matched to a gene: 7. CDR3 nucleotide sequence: TGTGCCAGCAGGGAACCCGGGACTAGCTACGAGCAGTACTTC. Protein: CASREPGTSYEQYF.

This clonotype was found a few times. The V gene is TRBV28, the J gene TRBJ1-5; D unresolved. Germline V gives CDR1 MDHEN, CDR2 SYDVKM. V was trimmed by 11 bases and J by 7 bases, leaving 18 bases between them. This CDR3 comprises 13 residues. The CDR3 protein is CAGSRAPGQPQHF. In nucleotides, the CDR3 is TGTGCCGGTAGCCGGGCCCCGGGGCAGCCCCAGCATTTT.

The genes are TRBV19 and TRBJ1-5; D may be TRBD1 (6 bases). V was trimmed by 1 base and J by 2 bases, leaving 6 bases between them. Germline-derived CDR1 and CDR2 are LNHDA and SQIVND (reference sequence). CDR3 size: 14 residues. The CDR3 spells CASSIGQGNQPQHF. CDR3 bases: TGTGCCAGTAGTATAGGACAGGGCAATCAGCCCCAGCATTTT.

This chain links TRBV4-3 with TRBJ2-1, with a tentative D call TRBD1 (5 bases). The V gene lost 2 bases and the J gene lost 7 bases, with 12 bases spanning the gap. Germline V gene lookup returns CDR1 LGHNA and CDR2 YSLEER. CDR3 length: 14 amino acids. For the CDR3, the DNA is TGCGCCAGCAGCCAATTCCGACAGTTGAATGAGCAGTTCTTC. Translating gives CASSQFRQLNEQFF.

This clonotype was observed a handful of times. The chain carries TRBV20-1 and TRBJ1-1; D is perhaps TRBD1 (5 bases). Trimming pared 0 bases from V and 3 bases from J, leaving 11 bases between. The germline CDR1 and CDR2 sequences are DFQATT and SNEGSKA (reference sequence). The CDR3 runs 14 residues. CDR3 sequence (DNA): TGCAGTGCTAGAGAAACAGGAGATCACACTGAAGCTTTCTTT. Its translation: CSARETGDHTEAFF.

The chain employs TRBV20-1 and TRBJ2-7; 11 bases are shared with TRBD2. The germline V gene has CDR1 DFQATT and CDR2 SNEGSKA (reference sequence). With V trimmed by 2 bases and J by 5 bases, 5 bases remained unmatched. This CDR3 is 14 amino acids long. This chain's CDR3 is CSARLAGGRHEQYF. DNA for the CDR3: TGCAGTGCTAGATTAGCGGGAGGGCGCCACGAGCAGTACTTC.

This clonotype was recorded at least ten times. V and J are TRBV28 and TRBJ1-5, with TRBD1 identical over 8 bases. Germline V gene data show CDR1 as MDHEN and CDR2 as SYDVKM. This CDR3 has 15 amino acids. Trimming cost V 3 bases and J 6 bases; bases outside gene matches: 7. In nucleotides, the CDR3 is TGTGCCAGCAGTTTCCGACAGGGGAAGCGTCAGCCCCAGCATTTT. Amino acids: CASSFRQGKRQPQHF.

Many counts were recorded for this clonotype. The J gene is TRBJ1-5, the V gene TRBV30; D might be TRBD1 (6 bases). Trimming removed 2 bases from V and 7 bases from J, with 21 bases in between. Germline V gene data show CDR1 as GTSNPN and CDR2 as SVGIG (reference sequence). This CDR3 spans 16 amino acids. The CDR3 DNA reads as TGTGCCTGGAGTTCCGGGACACCAGGGACCTGGCAGCCCCAGCATTTT. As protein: CAWSSGTPGTWQPQHF.

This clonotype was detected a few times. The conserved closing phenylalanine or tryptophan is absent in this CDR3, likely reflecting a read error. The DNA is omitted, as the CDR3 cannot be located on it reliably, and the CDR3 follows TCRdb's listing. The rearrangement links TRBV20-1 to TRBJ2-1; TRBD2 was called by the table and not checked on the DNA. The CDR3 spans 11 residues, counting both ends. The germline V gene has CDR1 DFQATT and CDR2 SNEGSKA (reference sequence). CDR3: CSAEHGLGVSV.

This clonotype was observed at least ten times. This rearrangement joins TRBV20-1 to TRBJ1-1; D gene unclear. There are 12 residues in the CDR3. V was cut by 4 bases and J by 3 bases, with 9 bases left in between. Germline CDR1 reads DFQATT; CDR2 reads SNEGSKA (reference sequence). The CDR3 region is CSANSGYTEAFF. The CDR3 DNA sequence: TGCAGTGCTAACTCGGGATACACTGAAGCTTTCTTT.

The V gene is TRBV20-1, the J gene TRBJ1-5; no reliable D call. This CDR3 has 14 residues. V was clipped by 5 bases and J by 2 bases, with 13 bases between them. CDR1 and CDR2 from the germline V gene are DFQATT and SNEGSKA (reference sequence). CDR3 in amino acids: CSARISAGNQPQHF. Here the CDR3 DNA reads TGCAGTGCTCGGATTTCCGCCGGCAATCAGCCCCAGCATTTT.

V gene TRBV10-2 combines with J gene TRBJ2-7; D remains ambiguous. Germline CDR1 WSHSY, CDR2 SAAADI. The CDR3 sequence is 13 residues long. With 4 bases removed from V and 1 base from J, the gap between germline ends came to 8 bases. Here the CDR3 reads CASSVALSYEQYF. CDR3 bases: TGCGCCAGCAGTGTCGCTTTGTCCTACGAGCAGTACTTC.

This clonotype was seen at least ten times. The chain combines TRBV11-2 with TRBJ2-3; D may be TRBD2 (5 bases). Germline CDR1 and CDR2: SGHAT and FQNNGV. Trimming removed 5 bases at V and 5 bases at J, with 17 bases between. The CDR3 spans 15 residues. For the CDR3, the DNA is TGTGCCAGCAGCCCCTTGGGGAGTAAAGGAGATACGCAGTATTTT. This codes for CASSPLGSKGDTQYF.

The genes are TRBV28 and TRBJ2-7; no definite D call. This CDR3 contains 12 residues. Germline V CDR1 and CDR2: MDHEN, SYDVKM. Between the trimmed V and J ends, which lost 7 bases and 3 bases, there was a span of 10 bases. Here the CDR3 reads CASTGSVYEQYF. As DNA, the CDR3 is TGTGCCAGCACTGGAAGCGTCTACGAGCAGTACTTC.

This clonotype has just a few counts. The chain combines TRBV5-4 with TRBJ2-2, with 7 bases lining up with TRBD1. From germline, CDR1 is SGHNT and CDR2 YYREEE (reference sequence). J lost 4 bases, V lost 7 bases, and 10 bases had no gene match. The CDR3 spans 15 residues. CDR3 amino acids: CASGGQSAPTGELFF. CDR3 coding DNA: TGTGCCAGCGGGGGACAGTCCGCGCCCACCGGGGAGCTGTTTTTT.

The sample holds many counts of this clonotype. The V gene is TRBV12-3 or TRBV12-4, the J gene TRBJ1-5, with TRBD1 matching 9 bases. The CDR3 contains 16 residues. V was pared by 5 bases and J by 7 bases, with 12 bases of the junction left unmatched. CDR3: CASSPWDREGDQPQHF. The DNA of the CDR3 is TGTGCCAGCAGTCCCTGGGACAGGGAAGGTGACCAGCCCCAGCATTTT.

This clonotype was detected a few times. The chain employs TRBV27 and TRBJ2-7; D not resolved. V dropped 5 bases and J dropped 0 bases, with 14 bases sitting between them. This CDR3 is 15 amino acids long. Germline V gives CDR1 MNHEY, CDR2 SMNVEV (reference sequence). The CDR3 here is CASSPWDRSSYEQYF. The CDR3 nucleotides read TGTGCCAGCAGTCCCTGGGATAGGAGCTCCTACGAGCAGTACTTC.

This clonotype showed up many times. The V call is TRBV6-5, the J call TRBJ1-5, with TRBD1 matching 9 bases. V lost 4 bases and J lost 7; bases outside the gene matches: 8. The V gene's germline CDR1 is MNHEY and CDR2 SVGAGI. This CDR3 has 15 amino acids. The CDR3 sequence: CASSSEDRGGQPQHF. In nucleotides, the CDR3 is TGTGCCAGCAGTTCTGAGGACAGGGGAGGACAGCCCCAGCATTTT.

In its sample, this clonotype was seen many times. The CDR3 DNA is TGTGCCAGCAGTGGAGGGGGCGGGACAAATTATCAGCCCCAGCATTTT. This translates into CASSGGGGTNYQPQHF. The chain recombines TRBV27 with TRBJ1-5; 7 nucleotides line up with TRBD1. J gave up 5 bases and V 5 bases, and 12 bases lay outside the gene matches. The CDR3 extends over 16 amino acids. Germline CDR1 reads MNHEY; CDR2 reads SMNVEV (reference sequence).

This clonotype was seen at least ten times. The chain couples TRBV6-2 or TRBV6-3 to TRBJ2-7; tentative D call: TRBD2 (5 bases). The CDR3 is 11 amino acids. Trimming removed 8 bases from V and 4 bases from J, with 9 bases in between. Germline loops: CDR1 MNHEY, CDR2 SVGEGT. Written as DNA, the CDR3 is TGTGCCAGCGGACTGATTTACGAGCAGTACTTC. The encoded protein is CASGLIYEQYF.

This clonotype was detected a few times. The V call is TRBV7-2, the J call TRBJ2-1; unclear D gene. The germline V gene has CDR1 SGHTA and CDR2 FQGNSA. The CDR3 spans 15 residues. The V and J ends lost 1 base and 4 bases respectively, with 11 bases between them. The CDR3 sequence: CASSLGVSQYNEQFF. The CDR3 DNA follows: TGTGCCAGCAGCTTAGGGGTCTCCCAGTACAATGAGCAGTTCTTC. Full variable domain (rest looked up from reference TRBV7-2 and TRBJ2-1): GAGVSQSPSNKVTEKGKDVELRCDPISGHTALYWYRQSLGQGLEFLIYFQGNSAPDKSGLPSDRFSAERTGGSVSTLTIQRTQQEDSAVYLCASSLGVSQYNEQFFGPGTRLTVL.

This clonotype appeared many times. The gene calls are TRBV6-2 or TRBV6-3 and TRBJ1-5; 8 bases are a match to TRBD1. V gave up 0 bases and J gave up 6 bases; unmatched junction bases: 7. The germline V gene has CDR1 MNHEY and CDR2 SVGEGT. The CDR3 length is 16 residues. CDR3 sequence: CASSYSGRGLGQPQHF. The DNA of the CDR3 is TGTGCCAGCAGTTACTCCGGCAGGGGGCTAGGTCAGCCCCAGCATTTT.

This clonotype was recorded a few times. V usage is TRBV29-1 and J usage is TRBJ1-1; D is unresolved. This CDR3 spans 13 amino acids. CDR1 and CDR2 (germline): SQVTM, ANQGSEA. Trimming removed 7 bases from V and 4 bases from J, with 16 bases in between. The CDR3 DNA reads TGCAGCGCCGTGGGAGGGCCAGGCACTGAAGCTTTCTTT. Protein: CSAVGGPGTEAFF.

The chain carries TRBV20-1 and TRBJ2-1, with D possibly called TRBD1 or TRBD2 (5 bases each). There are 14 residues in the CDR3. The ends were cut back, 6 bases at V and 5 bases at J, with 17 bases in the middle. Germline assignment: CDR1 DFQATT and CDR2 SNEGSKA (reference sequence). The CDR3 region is CSARAGHFNNEQFF. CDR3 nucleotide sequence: TGCAGTGCCAGGGCGGGTCACTTTAACAATGAGCAGTTCTTC.

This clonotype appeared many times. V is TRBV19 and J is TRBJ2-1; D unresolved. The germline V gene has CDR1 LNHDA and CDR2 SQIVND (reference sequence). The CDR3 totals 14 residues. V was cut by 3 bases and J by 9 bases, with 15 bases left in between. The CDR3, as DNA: TGTGCCAGTAGTATCAGTACGGGCTACCTTGAGCAGTTCTTC. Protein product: CASSISTGYLEQFF.

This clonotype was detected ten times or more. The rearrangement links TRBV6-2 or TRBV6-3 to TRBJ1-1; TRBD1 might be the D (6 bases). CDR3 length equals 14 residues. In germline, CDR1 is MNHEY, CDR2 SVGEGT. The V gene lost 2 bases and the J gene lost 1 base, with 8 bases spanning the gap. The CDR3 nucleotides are TGTGCCAGCAGTTACGTGACAGGGAACACTGAAGCTTTCTTT. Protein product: CASSYVTGNTEAFF.

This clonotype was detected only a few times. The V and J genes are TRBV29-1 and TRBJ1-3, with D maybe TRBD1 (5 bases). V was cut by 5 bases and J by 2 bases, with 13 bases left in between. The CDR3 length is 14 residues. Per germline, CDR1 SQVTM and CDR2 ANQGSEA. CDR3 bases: TGCAGCGTTCGTGCCAGGGCTACTGGAAACACCATATATTTT. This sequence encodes CSVRARATGNTIYF.

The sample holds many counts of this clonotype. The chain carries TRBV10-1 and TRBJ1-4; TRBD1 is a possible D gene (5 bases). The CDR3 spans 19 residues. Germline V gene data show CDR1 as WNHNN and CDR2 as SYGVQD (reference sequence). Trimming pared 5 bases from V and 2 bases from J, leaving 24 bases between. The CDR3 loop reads CASSFPRGPRRTTNEKLFF. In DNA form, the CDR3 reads TGCGCCAGCAGTTTCCCGCGGGGACCCCGAAGAACGACTAATGAAAAACTGTTTTTT.

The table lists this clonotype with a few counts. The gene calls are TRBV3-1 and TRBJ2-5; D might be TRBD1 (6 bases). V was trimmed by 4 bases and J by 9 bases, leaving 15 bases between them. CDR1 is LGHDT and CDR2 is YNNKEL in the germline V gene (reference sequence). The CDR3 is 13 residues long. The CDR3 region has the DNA TGTGCCAGCAGCCGCAGCAGGGGCTTATCCCAGTACTTC. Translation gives CASSRSRGLSQYF.

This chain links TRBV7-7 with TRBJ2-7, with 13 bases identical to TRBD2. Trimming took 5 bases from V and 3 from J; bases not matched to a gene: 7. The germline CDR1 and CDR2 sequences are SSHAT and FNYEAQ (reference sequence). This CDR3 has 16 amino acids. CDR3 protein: CASSAGLAGAHYEQYF. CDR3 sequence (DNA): TGTGCCAGCAGCGCCGGACTAGCGGGGGCCCACTACGAGCAGTACTTC. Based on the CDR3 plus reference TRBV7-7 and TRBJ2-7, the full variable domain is GAGVSQSPRYKVTKRGQDVTLRCDPISSHATLYWYQQALGQGPEFLTYFNYEAQPDKSGLPSDRFSAERPEGSISTLTIQRTEQRDSAMYRCASSAGLAGAHYEQYFGPGTRLTVT.

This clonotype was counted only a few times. As DNA, the CDR3 is TGCGCCAGCAGCCAAGATCGGGATAGCGGGAGGTTCAGCACGCAGTATTTT. This sequence encodes CASSQDRDSGRFSTQYF. The chain combines TRBV4-3 with TRBJ2-3; the match to TRBD2 covers 10 bases. In germline, CDR1 is LGHNA, CDR2 YSLEER. This CDR3 comprises 17 residues. The ends lost 0 bases at V and 9 bases at J; junction bases unmatched: 12.